This TCR beta chain comes out of a study of post-analysis software for immune sequencing data. Prepared libraries of TCR beta cDNA carried unique molecular identifiers. TCRdb reprocessed the PCR reads via MiXCR and lists one record per CDR3 protein. The top ten hold over 4% of the sample, which has roughly 870,000 distinct CDR3 sequences, about 50% seen once. Study observations and caveats: Controls' normalized Chao1 diversity significantly exceeded that of multiple sclerosis patients.

To note about this clonotype: Antigen: not known.

The sample comprised blood. This TCR derives from a girl aged 10 to 17 with multiple sclerosis.

CDR3 sequence (DNA): TGTGCCAGCAGTTTTAATCCAGGGGGCGGTCAGCCCCAGCATTTT. Its protein product is CASSFNPGGGQPQHF. The V and J genes are TRBV27 and TRBJ1-5, with 8 bases that match TRBD1. V shed 3 bases, J shed 6 bases, and the junction held 7 bases outside the gene matches. The CDR3 is 15 amino acids. CDR1 MNHEY and CDR2 SMNVEV come from the germline V gene (reference sequence).